The rows below give T cell receptor beta chains drawn from one sample of a study of T cell repertoires in cytomegalovirus infection. Antigen specificity for these receptors is unknown. TCRdb re-derived calls from the reads in MiXCR, one entry per CDR3 protein. The sample lists fewer than 900,000 distinct CDR3 sequences, about 28% occurring once. Sample: cultured CD8+ T cells from PBMCs, taken from culture after CMV antigen stimulation. Source of these receptors: a human donor in good health (CMV status not recorded). Some clones in this sample may be carry-over from other donors' samples. Both conserved end residues are part of each CDR3. A D gene is named only where the DNA matches it firmly. Not all rows give a size; the values are once, few, many and, for expanded clones, a class.

j_call d_call clone_size v_call cdr3_nt cdr3_aa
TRBJ2-5 . few TRBV27 TGTGCCAGCAGTTCACGACGGCCCCTTCCCGGGGGCCAAGAGACCCAGTACTTC CASSSRRPLPGGQETQYF
TRBJ2-1 TRBD2 . TRBV4-2 TGTGCCAGCAGCCCGACTAGCCAGTACAATGAGCAGTTCTTC CASSPTSQYNEQFF
TRBJ2-1 . . TRBV4-1 TGCGCCAGCAGCCAAGTCCCGGGGGCCCTAGACAATGAGCAGTTCTTC CASSQVPGALDNEQFF
TRBJ1-2 . . TRBV10-3 TGTGCCATCAGTGGGACCCCAGGGGTGGATGGCTACACCTTC CAISGTPGVDGYTF
TRBJ1-4 TRBD1 . TRBV7-9 TGTGCCAGCAGCACCTGGGACAGGGCTACTAATGAAAAACTGTTTTTT CASSTWDRATNEKLFF
TRBJ1-1 . few TRBV7-9 TGTGACAATAGGCCCGTAGGAGTGGACACTGAAGCTTTCTTT CDNRPVGVDTEAFF
TRBJ1-2 . . TRBV25-1 TGTGCCAGCAGCGACTTCTTTTCGCGGGAGGCCTATGGCTACACCTTC CASSDFFSREAYGYTF
TRBJ1-3 . . TRBV5-6 TGTGCCAGCAGCTTGGCCCGACAGAAAATCGGAAACACCATATATTTT CASSLARQKIGNTIYF
TRBJ1-1 . few TRBV19 TGTGCCAGTAGTATAGCCCTCTTGACTTTCTTT CASSIALLTFF
TRBJ1-2 . . TRBV9 TGTGCCAGCAGCCCCCAGAGGATCTTC CASSPQRIF
TRBJ2-1 . few TRBV4-1 TGCGCCAGCAGCCAAGACCTCTCTAGGTTCTATGAGCAGTTCTTC CASSQDLSRFYEQFF
TRBJ1-4 . few TRBV6-1 TGTGCCAGCAGCGATCTTAATGAAAAACTGTTTTTT CASSDLNEKLFF
TRBJ1-5 . few TRBV5-1 TGCGCCAGCAGCTTGGGGTCAGGGACGCATCAGCCCCAGCATTTT CASSLGSGTHQPQHF
TRBJ2-1 . . TRBV18 TGTGCCAGCTCACCAGATAAAACGGTCTGGAATGAGCAGTTCTTC CASSPDKTVWNEQFF
TRBJ2-7 . . TRBV27 TGTGCCAGCAGTTCCGCAGGGTTTGCCCGAAACTACGAGCAGTACTTC CASSSAGFARNYEQYF
TRBJ1-2 TRBD1 many TRBV7-9 TGTGCCAGCAGCTTGTCCGGGACAGGGTTTGACTACACCTTC CASSLSGTGFDYTF
TRBJ1-2 . few TRBV19 TGTGCCAGTATACGAGGGAGCTATGGCTACACCTTC CASIRGSYGYTF
TRBJ2-1 . . TRBV12-3/TRBV12-4 TGTGCCACCTGGCTAGCGATAGACTCCTACAATGAGCAGTTCTTC CATWLAIDSYNEQFF
TRBJ2-5 TRBD2 once TRBV27 TGTGCCAGCAGTCCTTTACTAGCGGGGGGTCTCCAAGAGACCCAGTACTTC CASSPLLAGGLQETQYF
TRBJ2-7 . . TRBV27 TGTGCCAGCAGTTTAAGAGGTCATATCGGGTACGAGCAGTACTTC CASSLRGHIGYEQYF
TRBJ2-1 TRBD1 many TRBV6-2/TRBV6-3 TGTGCCAGCAGTCGCAGGGGGAGCTCCTACAATGAGCAGTTCTTC CASSRRGSSYNEQFF